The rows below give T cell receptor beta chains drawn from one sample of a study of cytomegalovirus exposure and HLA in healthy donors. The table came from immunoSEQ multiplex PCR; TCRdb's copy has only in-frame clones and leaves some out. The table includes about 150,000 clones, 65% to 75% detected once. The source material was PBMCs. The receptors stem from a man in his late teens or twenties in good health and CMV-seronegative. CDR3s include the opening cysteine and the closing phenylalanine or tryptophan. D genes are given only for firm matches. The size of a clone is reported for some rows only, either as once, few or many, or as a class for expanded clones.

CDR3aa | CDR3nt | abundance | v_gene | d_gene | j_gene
CAISEKTGGSVTEAFF | TGTGCCATCAGTGAAAAGACAGGGGGCTCGGTCACTGAAGCTTTCTTT | - | TRBV10-3 | TRBD1 | TRBJ1-1
CASSDRVTLAKNIQYF | TGTGCCAGCAGTGACAGGGTGACCCTAGCCAAAAACATTCAGTACTTC | few | TRBV6-1 | - | TRBJ2-4
CASSETSGGGTQYF | TGTGCCAGCAGTGAGACTAGCGGGGGAGGTACGCAGTATTTT | few | TRBV6-1 | TRBD2 | TRBJ2-3
CASSYSAGQLNIQYF | TGTGCCAGCAGTTACTCGGCGGGACAGTTAAACATTCAGTACTTC | - | TRBV6-5 | - | TRBJ2-4
CASSRIDRGSDEQYF | TGTGCCAGCAGCCGAATAGACAGGGGGTCCGACGAGCAGTACTTC | - | TRBV7-2 | TRBD1 | TRBJ2-7
CASSLPSGGEQFF | TGTGCCAGCAGCTTACCTTCCGGCGGTGAGCAGTTCTTC | - | TRBV13 | - | TRBJ2-1
CASSQEWAGAIISYNEQFF | TGCGCCAGCAGCCAAGAATGGGCGGGGGCCATTATCTCCTACAATGAGCAGTTCTTC | - | TRBV4-3 | - | TRBJ2-1
CASSPSLGQGYNQPQHF | TGTGCCAGCAGTCCCTCCTTGGGACAGGGGTACAATCAGCCCCAGCATTTT | - | TRBV27 | TRBD1 | TRBJ1-5
CASSNSGEGGAFF | TGTGCCAGTAGTAACTCAGGGGAGGGAGGAGCTTTCTTT | - | TRBV19 | - | TRBJ1-1
CTSSLGGGGPYNEQFF | TGTACCAGCAGCTTAGGCGGAGGGGGCCCCTACAATGAGCAGTTCTTC | - | TRBV7-2 | - | TRBJ2-1
CASSSPRTSGATDTQYF | TGTGCCAGCAGCTCGCCACGGACTAGCGGGGCCACAGATACGCAGTATTTT | few | TRBV7-2 | TRBD2 | TRBJ2-3
CASSLGKGEREQFF | TGTGCCAGCAGCTTAGGAAAGGGGGAACGTGAGCAGTTCTTC | - | TRBV7-2 | - | TRBJ2-1
CASSVVTGSGYTF | TGTGCCAGCAGCGTAGTGACAGGGTCTGGCTACACCTTC | - | TRBV9 | TRBD1 | TRBJ1-2
CATSKRTAKTGANVLTF | TGTGCCACCAGCAAACGGACAGCTAAAACTGGGGCCAACGTCCTGACTTTC | - | TRBV15 | - | TRBJ2-6
CASSLTGELFF | TGTGCCAGCAGCTTGACCGGGGAGCTGTTTTTT | - | TRBV27 | - | TRBJ2-2
CASSPLPTGGGIYF | TGTGCCAGCAGTCCCCTACCCACTGGGGGGGGGATATATTTT | - | TRBV2 | - | TRBJ1-3
CASSLGTVTDTQYF | TGCGCCAGCAGCTTGGGGACAGTCACAGATACGCAGTATTTT | - | TRBV5-1 | - | TRBJ2-3
CASTYTGGFNTEAFF | TGTGCCAGCACCTACACGGGGGGCTTTAACACTGAAGCTTTCTTT | - | TRBV6-1 | - | TRBJ1-1
CASLLDGRLAAFF | TGTGCCAGCCTCCTGGACGGAAGACTAGCAGCTTTCTTT | - | TRBV2 | - | TRBJ1-1
CASSFMLAGGQETQYF | TGTGCCAGCAGCTTTATGCTAGCGGGGGGGCAAGAGACCCAGTACTTC | - | TRBV11-2 | TRBD2 | TRBJ2-5
CASIQPGLNTEAFF | TGTGCCAGCATCCAACCAGGGCTGAACACTGAAGCTTTCTTT | - | TRBV6-5 | - | TRBJ1-1
CASSDPTGGYTDTQYF | TGTGCCAGCAGCGACCCGACGGGGGGGTACACAGATACGCAGTATTTT | few | TRBV5-4 | TRBD2 | TRBJ2-3
CASSSPGTGTSNEQFF | TGTGCCAGCAGCTCGCCCGGGACAGGGACGTCCAATGAGCAGTTCTTC | - | TRBV4-2 | TRBD1 | TRBJ2-1
CASSALRGYQETQYF | TGTGCCAGCAGCGCTCTCAGGGGGTACCAAGAGACCCAGTACTTC | - | TRBV7-2 | TRBD1 | TRBJ2-5
CASSQEQAPGNTIYF | TGCGCCAGCAGCCAAGAGCAGGCACCCGGAAACACCATATATTTT | once | TRBV4-1 | - | TRBJ1-3